This TCR beta chain derives from a study of graft-versus-host responses after intestinal transplantation (dated by TCRdb to about 2021). For context, the study as a whole: The transplants that recipients received were multivisceral, liver-intestinal, or isolated intestinal. Every recipient was given anti-thymocyte globulin induction, followed by around three years of maintenance tacrolimus and steroids. Graft-versus-host and host-versus-graft alloreactive T cell clones were tracked in the graft, circulation and bone marrow after intestinal transplantation using bulk TCR-beta CDR3 sequencing. Alloreactive clones were identified by sequencing pre-transplant mixed lymphocyte reaction products and comparing these products with unstimulated pre-transplant donor and recipient T cells. A cohort of 24 intestinal transplant recipients, including one retransplant, was enrolled, and a few patients lacking pretransplant specimens were excluded. Donor T cell macrochimerism was defined as a peak of at least 4% donor T cells among recipient peripheral blood mononuclear cells. Rather than going through the commercial service, samples from three later patients were sequenced in-house on an Illumina MiSeq and processed with MiXCR.

Here is what the overall study found, with its caveats: The conclusions were limited by the relatively low number and heterogeneity of the intestinal transplant patients. In the allografts of patients with donor T cell macrochimerism, GvH to HvG T cell clonal ratios were high. Early after transplant, peak levels of circulating GvH clones were found to be associated with declines in HvG clones. GvH clones were found in recipient bone marrow, and some of the GvH clones appeared earlier in ileal mucosa or blood, which is consistent with an intestinal mucosal origin.

This clone was detected once. What this receptor recognizes is not known. No quality values exist for individual bases; no much larger clone is one base distant. Trimming takes 3 bases off V and 6 bases off J; junction bases not matched to a gene: 9. CDR1 SGHNT and CDR2 YYREEE are derived from the germline V gene (reference sequence). The CDR3 goes from the cysteine to the phenylalanine over 16 residues. CDR3 DNA is the only sequence kept; it has 48 bases, read in frame from the first base. Blood samples were collected up to 4 times in the first month after transplant and then at least monthly when available. Library preparation was by the immunoSEQ multiplex PCR assay. High-throughput TCR-beta CDR3 sequencing of genomic DNA from most patients was performed by Adaptive Biotechnologies. In the original analysis: Adaptive's ImmunoSEQ software supplied the TCR sequencing data for under 20 patients, while MiXCR and VDJtools were used to process a few other patients. Because the origin of CDR3 nucleotide sequences shared between donor and recipient could not be assigned, those sequences were removed. To count as alloreactive, a clone needed at least 2-fold expansion over unstimulated cells and a minimum CFSE-low frequency of 0.002% (template counts) or 0.001% (read counts). Clones detected in sequenced pre-transplant spleen, lymph node, or MLR CFSE-low populations of the donor or recipient were defined as mappable. The cumulative frequency of alloreactive clones was calculated as a percentage of all sequences, weighted by copy number. In TCRdb, the immuneACCESS table is reduced to in-frame sequences with V and J assigned. These tables do not hold every clone; where another copy was compared, an unresolved V gene accounts for under half, and the others remain unexplained. The V and J calls and clone size come from that table; D and trimming were worked out from the DNA. In all, the sample holds fewer than 4,500 clones, and 94% of those were seen once. The top ten clonotypes cover around 1.3% of the sample.

The chain couples TRBV5-4 to TRBJ2-1, and TRBD2 matches 10 of the central bases. The clonotype originates from a human patient who received an intestinal transplant, so some T cells may come from the graft donor. This specimen consisted of PBMCs, obtained 11 days after intestinal transplantation. The DNA sequence is as follows: TGTGCCAGCAGCTGGGCCTCCAGCGGGAGGGGCAATGAGCAGTTCTTC. Translated, this gives CASSWASSGRGNEQFF. This CDR3, with the reference TRBV5-4 and TRBJ2-1 proteins standing in past its ends, gives the full variable domain ETGVTQSPTHLIKTRGQQVTLRCSSQSGHNTVSWYQQALGQGPQFIFQYYREEENGRGNFPPRFSGLQFPNYSSELNVNALELDDSALYLCASSWASSGRGNEQFFGPGTRLTVL.